The source of this T cell receptor (beta chain) is a study of early T cells in non-severe SARS-CoV-2 infection. The CDR3 extends over 17 amino acids. J lost 1 base, V lost 1 base, and 7 bases had no gene match. Attachment of unique molecular identifiers to individual cDNA molecules was performed. TCRdb re-analysed the 5' RACE reads in MiXCR, keeping a single row per CDR3 protein. The sample lists tens of thousands of distinct CDR3 sequences, 9.5% to 13% seen once, with roughly 10% in the top ten. The sequence was collected from an adult who was a healthcare worker with PCR-confirmed SARS-CoV-2 infection or an uninfected control (not recorded which). Source material: whole blood. The genes are TRBV12-3 or TRBV12-4 and TRBJ1-5; TRBD1 matches 7 bases. The CDR3 is CASSLDEGGLSNQPQHF. The CDR3 bases are TGTGCCAGCAGTTTAGATGAAGGGGGCTTGAGCAATCAGCCCCAGCATTTT.